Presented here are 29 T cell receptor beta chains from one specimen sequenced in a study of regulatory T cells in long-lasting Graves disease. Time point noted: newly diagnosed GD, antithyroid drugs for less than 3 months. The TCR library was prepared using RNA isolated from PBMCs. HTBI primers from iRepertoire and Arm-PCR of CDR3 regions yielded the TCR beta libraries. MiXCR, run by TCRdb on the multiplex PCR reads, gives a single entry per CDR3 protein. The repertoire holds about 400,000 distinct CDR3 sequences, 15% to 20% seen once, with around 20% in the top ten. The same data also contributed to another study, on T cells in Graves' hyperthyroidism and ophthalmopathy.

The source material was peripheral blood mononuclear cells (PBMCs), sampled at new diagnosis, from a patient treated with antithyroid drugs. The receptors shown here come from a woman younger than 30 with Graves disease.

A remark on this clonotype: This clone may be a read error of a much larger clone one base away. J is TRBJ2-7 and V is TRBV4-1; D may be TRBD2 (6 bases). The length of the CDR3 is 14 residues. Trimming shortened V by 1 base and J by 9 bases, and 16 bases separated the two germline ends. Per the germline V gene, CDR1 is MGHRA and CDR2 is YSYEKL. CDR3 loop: CASSQAGLSGVQYF. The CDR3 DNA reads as TGCGCCAGCAGCCAAGCTGGACTATCGGGAGTGCAGTACTTC.

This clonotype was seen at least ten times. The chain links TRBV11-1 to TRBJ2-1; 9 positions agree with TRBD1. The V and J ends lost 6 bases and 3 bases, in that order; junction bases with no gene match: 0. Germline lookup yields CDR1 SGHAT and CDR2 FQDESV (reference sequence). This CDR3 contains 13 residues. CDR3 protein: CASRDRGYNEQFF. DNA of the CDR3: TGTGCCAGCAGGGACAGGGGCTACAATGAGCAGTTCTTC.

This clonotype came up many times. The CDR3, as DNA: TGCGCCAGCGCGCCCCATCGGGACAGAGATAATTCACCCCTCCACTTT. Translated: CASAPHRDRDNSPLHF. This chain joins TRBV5-1 and TRBJ1-6; 7 positions agree with TRBD1. The CDR3 runs to 16 residues. J lost 5 bases, V lost 7 bases, and 12 bases had no gene match. Germline V gene lookup returns CDR1 SGHRS and CDR2 YFSETQ.

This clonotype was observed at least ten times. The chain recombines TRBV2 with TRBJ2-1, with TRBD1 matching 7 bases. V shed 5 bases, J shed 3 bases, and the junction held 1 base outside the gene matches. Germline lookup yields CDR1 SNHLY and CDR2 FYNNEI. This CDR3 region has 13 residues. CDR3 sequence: CASSTGDYNEQFF. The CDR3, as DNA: TGTGCCAGCAGTACAGGGGACTACAATGAGCAGTTCTTC.

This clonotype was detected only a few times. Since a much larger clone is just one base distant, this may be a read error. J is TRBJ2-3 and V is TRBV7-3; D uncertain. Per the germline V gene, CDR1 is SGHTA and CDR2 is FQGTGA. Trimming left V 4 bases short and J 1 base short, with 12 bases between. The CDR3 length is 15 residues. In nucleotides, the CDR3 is TGTGCCAGCAGCTCCACCGACATGGGCACAGATACGCAGTATTTT. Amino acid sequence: CASSSTDMGTDTQYF.

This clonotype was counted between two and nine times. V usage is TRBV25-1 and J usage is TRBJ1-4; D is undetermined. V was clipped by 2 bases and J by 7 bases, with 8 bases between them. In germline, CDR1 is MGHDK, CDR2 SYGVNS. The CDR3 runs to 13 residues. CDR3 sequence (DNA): TGTGCCAGCAGTGAACCGGGAAGTGAAAAACTGTTTTTT. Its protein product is CASSEPGSEKLFF.

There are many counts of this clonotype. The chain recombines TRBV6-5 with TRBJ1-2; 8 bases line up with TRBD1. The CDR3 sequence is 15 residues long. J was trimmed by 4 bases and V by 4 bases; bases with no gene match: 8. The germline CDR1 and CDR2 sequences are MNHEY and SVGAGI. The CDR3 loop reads CASSLTGDISYGYTF. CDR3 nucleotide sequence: TGTGCCAGCAGTTTGACAGGGGACATCTCCTATGGCTACACCTTC.

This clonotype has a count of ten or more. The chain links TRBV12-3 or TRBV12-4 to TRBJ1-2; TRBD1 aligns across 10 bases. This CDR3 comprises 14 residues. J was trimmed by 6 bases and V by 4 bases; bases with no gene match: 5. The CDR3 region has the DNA TGTGCCAGCAGTTCGACAGGGGGCGCGGATGGCTACACCTTC. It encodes CASSSTGGADGYTF.

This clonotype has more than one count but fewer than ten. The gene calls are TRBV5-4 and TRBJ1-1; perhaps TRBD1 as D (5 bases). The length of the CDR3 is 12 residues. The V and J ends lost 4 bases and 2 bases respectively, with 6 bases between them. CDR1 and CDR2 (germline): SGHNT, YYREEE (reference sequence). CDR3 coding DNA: TGTGCCAGCAGCCGGGACAACACTGAAGCTTTCTTT. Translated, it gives CASSRDNTEAFF.

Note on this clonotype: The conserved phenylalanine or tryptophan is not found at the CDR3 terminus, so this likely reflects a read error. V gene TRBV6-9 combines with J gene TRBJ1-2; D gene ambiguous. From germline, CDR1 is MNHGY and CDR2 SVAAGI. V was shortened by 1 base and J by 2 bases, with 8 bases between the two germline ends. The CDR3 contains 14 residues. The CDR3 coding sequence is TGTGCCAGCAGTTATTTAGAGTTCAACTATGGCTACACCTCC. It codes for CASSYLEFNYGYTS.

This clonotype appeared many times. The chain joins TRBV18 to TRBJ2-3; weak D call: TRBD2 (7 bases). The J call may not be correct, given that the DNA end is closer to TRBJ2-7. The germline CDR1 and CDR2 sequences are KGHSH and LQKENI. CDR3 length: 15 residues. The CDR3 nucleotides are TGTGCCAGCTCACCACCCATGGGAGGGGGCTACGAGCAGTACTTC. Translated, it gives CASSPPMGGGYEQYF.

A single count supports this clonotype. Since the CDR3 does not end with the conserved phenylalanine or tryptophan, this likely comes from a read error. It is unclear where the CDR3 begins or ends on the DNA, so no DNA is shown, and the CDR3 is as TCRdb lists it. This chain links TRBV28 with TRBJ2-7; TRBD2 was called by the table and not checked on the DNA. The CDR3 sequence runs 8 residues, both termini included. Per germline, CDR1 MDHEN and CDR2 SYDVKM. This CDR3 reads CASRPLAG.

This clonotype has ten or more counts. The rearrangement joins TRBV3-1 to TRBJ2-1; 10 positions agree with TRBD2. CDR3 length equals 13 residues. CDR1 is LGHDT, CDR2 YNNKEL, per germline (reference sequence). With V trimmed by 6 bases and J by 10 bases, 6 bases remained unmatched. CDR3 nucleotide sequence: TGTGCCAGCAGTCAACAACTAGCGGGAGAGCAGTTCTTC. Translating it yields CASSQQLAGEQFF.

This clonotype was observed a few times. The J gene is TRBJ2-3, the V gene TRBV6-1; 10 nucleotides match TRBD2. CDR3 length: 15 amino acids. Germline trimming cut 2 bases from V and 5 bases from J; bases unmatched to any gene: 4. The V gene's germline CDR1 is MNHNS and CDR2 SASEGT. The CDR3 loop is CASSEPAGGRDTQYF. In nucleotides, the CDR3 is TGTGCCAGCAGTGAACCAGCGGGGGGGCGAGATACGCAGTATTTT.

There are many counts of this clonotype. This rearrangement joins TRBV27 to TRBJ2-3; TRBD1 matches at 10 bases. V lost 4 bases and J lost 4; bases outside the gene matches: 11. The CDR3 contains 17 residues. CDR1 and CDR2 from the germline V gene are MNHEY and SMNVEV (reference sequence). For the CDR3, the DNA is TGTGCCAGCAGTTCTTTACCGGGACAGGGGATTGCAGATACGCAGTATTTT. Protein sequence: CASSSLPGQGIADTQYF.

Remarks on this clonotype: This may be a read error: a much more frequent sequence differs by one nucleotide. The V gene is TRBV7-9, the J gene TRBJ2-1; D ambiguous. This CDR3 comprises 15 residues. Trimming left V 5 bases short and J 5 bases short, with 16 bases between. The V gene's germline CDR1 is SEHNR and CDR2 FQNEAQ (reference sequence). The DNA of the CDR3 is TGTGCCAGCAGCACCAGTTTTGCCAGGAACAATGAGCAGTTCTTC. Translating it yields CASSTSFARNNEQFF.

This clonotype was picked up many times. The CDR3 DNA is TGCAGTGCTAGGGGTTACGGTGCGGATACGCAGTATTTT. This translates into CSARGYGADTQYF. The V gene is TRBV20-1, the J gene TRBJ2-3; unclear D gene. Looked up from germline, CDR1 is DFQATT and CDR2 is SNEGSKA (reference sequence). V was shortened by 3 bases and J by 6 bases, with 13 bases between the two germline ends. The CDR3 is 13 amino acids.

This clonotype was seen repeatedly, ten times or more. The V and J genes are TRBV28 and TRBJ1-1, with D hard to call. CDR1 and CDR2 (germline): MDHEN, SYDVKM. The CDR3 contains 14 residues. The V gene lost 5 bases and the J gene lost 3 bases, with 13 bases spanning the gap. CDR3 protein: CASSVQPSHTEAFF. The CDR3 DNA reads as TGTGCCAGCAGTGTCCAACCTTCGCACACTGAAGCTTTCTTT.

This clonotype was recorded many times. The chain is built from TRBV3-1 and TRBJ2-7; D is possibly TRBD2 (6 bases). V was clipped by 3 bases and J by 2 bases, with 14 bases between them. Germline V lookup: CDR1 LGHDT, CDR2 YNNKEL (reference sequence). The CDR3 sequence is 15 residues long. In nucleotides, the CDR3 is TGTGCCAGCAGCCAGATAAGCGGGCCTACCTACGAGCAGTACTTC. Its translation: CASSQISGPTYEQYF.

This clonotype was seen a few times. For the CDR3, the DNA is TGTGCCACCAGGACCCAACGGGGATCCGGGGAGCTGTTTTTT. It codes for CATRTQRGSGELFF. The rearrangement joins TRBV15 to TRBJ2-2; D perhaps matches TRBD2 (5 bases). The CDR3 spans 14 residues. Germline V gene sequence: CDR1 LNHNV, CDR2 YYDKDF (reference sequence). Trimming took 6 bases from V and 6 from J, leaving 14 bases between them.

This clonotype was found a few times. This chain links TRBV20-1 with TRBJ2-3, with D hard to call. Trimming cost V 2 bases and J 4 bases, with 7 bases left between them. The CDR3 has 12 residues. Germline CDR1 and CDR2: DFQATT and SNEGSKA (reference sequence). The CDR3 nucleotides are TGCAGTGCTAGACATGGGTCAGATACGCAGTATTTT. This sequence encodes CSARHGSDTQYF.

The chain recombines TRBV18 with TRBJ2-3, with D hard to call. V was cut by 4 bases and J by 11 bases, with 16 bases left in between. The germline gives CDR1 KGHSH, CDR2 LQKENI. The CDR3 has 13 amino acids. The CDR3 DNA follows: TGTGCCAGCTCACGAGAAAGTGGGTCTAGGCAGTATTTT. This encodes CASSRESGSRQYF.

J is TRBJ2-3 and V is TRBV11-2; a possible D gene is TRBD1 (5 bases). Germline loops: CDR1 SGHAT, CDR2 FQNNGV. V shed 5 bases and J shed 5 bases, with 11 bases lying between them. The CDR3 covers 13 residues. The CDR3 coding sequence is TGTGCCAGCAGCGTAGGACAACTAGATACGCAGTATTTT. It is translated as CASSVGQLDTQYF.

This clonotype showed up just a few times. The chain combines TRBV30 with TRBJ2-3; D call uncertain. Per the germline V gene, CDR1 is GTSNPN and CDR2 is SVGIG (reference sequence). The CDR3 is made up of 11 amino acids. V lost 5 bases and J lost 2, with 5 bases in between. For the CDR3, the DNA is TGTGCCTGGGGGTTCACAGATACGCAGTATTTT. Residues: CAWGFTDTQYF.

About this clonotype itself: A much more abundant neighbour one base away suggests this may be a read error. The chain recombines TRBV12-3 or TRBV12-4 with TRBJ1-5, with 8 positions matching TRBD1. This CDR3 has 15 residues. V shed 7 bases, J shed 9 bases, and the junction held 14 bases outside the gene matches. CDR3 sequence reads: CASNDIQGETAPQHF. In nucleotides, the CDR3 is TGTGCCAGCAACGATATACAGGGGGAAACGGCGCCCCAGCATTTT.

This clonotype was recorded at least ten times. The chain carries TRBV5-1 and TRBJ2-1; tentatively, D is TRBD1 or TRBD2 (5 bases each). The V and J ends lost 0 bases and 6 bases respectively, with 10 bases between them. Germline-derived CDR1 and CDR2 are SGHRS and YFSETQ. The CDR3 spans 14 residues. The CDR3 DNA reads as TGCGCCAGCAGCTTGGGAGGGGTTCGCAATGAGCAGTTCTTC. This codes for CASSLGGVRNEQFF.

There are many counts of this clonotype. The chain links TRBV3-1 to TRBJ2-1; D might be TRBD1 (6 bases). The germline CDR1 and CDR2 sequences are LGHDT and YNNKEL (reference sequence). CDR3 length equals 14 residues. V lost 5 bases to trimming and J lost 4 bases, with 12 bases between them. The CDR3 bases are TGTGCCAGCAGCTCAGAGGACAGATACAATGAGCAGTTCTTC. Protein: CASSSEDRYNEQFF.

The CDR3 reads CSATDVSPCEQYF. The CDR3, as DNA: TGCAGTGCTACCGACGTAAGTCCTTGCGAGCAGTACTTC. The chain employs TRBV20-1 and TRBJ2-7; no firm D call. CDR1 is DFQATT, CDR2 SNEGSKA, per germline (reference sequence). V dropped 4 bases and J dropped 6 bases, with 16 bases sitting between them. The CDR3 contains 13 residues.

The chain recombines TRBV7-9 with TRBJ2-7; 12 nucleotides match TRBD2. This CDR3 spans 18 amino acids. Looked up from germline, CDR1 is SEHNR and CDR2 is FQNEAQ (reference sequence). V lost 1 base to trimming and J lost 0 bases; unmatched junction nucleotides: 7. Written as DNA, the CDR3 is TGTGCCAGCAGCTTAGTCGCTAGCGGGAGGGCTAGCTCCTACGAGCAGTACTTC. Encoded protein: CASSLVASGRASSYEQYF.